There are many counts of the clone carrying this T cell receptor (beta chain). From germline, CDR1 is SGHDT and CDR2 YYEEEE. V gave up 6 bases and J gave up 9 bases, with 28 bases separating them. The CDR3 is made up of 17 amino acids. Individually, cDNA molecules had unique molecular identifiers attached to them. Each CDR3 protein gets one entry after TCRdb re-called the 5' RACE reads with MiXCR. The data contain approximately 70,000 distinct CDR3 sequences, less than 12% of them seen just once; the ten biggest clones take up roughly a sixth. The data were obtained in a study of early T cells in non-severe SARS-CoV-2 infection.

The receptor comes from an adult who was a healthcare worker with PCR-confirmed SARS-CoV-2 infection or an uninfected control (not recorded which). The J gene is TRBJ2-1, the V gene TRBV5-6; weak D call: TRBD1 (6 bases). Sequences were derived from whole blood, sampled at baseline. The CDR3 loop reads CASTLGGRPPAFGEQFF. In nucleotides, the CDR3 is TGTGCCAGCACCCTAGGGGGACGGCCGCCGGCGTTCGGTGAGCAGTTCTTC.